Following are 13 T cell receptor beta chains from one sample sequenced in a study of blood T cell repertoires in COVID-19. Here immunoSEQ multiplex PCR was the method, and the copy in TCRdb shows in-frame clones only, minus some. The sample has tens of thousands of clones; over 65% are singletons. Sequenced sample: peripheral blood. These receptors originate from a man between 70 and 80 years old with acute or convalescent COVID-19.

The chain joins TRBV9 to TRBJ2-5; D is uncertain. Germline CDR1 and CDR2: SGDLS and YYNGEE. CDR3 size: 14 residues. V lost 4 bases and J 3 bases, leaving 13 bases between the germline ends. The CDR3 loop is CASSRTTSEETQYF. CDR3 DNA sequence: TGTGCCAGCAGCCGAACTACTTCGGAAGAGACCCAGTACTTC.

V usage is TRBV18 and J usage is TRBJ1-6; D uncertain. Between the trimmed V and J ends, which lost 3 bases and 0 bases, there was a span of 6 bases. The CDR3 covers 15 residues. Germline-derived CDR1 and CDR2 are KGHSH and LQKENI. CDR3 protein: CASSPGSSYNSPLHF. The CDR3 DNA reads as TGTGCCAGCTCACCGGGGAGCTCCTATAATTCACCCCTCCACTTT.

V and J are TRBV7-2 and TRBJ2-2; tentatively, D is TRBD1 (5 bases). This CDR3 spans 14 amino acids. The germline gives CDR1 SGHTA, CDR2 FQGNSA. V dropped 2 bases and J dropped 1 base, with 5 bases sitting between them. The DNA for the CDR3 is TGTGCCAGCAGCTTAACAGGGAACACCGGGGAGCTGTTTTTT. Translated, it gives CASSLTGNTGELFF.

This clone was counted once. This chain connects TRBV19 to TRBJ2-7; TRBD2 agrees at 8 bases. J lost 1 base, V lost 2 bases, and 7 bases had no gene match. Germline V lookup: CDR1 LNHDA, CDR2 SQIVND (reference sequence). The CDR3 loop spans 16 amino acids. The CDR3 reads CASSISRLAGSYEQYF. The CDR3 bases are TGTGCCAGTAGTATAAGTCGGCTAGCGGGTTCCTACGAGCAGTACTTC.

The gene calls are TRBV18 and TRBJ2-7; D call uncertain. Germline V gene sequence: CDR1 KGHSH, CDR2 LQKENI. Between the trimmed V and J ends, which lost 0 bases and 5 bases, there was a span of 8 bases. The CDR3 contains 13 residues. Here the CDR3 DNA reads TGTGCCAGCTCACCACCGAGCTTACACGAGCAGTACTTC. Translating it yields CASSPPSLHEQYF.

V usage is TRBV7-9 and J usage is TRBJ2-5, with 10 bases matching TRBD1. Germline V CDR1 and CDR2: SEHNR, FQNEAQ (reference sequence). There are 15 residues in the CDR3. Trimming removed 2 bases from V and 5 bases from J; junction bases left unmatched: 5. In DNA form, the CDR3 reads TGTGCCAGCAGCTTACAGACAGGGGGCGTGGAGACCCAGTACTTC. Amino acid sequence: CASSLQTGGVETQYF.

In nucleotides, the CDR3 is TGCGCCAGCAGCTTGTGGGACAGAGACACTGAAGCTTTCTTT. Translated, it gives CASSLWDRDTEAFF. The rearrangement uses TRBV5-1 and TRBJ1-1; 7 bases line up with TRBD1. J was trimmed by 3 bases and V by 1 base; bases with no gene match: 3. This CDR3 comprises 14 residues. Germline lookup yields CDR1 SGHRS and CDR2 YFSETQ. The entire variable domain, with the rest obtained from reference TRBV5-1 and TRBJ1-1, is as follows: KAGVTQTPRYLIKTRGQQVTLSCSPISGHRSVSWYQQTPGQGLQFLFEYFSETQRNKGNFPGRFSGRQFSNSRSEMNVSTLELGDSALYLCASSLWDRDTEAFFGQGTRLTVV.

The J gene is TRBJ2-3, the V gene TRBV14; 9 nucleotides match TRBD2. J was trimmed by 3 bases and V by 4 bases; bases with no gene match: 2. Germline-derived CDR1 and CDR2 are SGHDN and FVKESK. The CDR3 runs to 14 residues. The CDR3 is CASSLAGGTDTQYF. In nucleotides, the CDR3 is TGTGCCAGCAGCCTTGCGGGGGGGACAGATACGCAGTATTTT.

The chain links TRBV7-2 to TRBJ2-7, with 7 nucleotides matching TRBD1. The V and J ends lost 5 bases and 2 bases, in that order; junction bases with no gene match: 12. Per germline, CDR1 SGHTA and CDR2 FQGNSA. CDR3 length equals 16 residues. CDR3 DNA sequence: TGTGCCAGCAGCCACGAAGGGACAGCCCCGCCCTACGAGCAGTACTTC. It specifies CASSHEGTAPPYEQYF.

Only a few counts were recorded for this clone. This chain uses TRBV19 with TRBJ1-1; D perhaps matches TRBD1 (5 bases). Germline CDR1 reads LNHDA; CDR2 reads SQIVND (reference sequence). Deletions cut 2 bases from V and 3 bases from J, with 7 bases between. This CDR3 is 13 amino acids long. The CDR3 loop is CASSIKGDTEAFF. Here the CDR3 DNA reads TGTGCCAGTAGTATAAAAGGGGACACTGAAGCTTTCTTT. Full variable domain (remainder filled in from reference TRBV19 and TRBJ1-1): DGGITQSPKYLFRKEGQNVTLSCEQNLNHDAMYWYRQDPGQGLRLIYYSQIVNDFQKGDIAEGYSVSREKKESFPLTVTSAQKNPTAFYLCASSIKGDTEAFFGQGTRLTVV.

The chain joins TRBV4-1 to TRBJ2-1; 11 bases align to TRBD2. This CDR3 has 17 residues. Germline values: CDR1 MGHRA, CDR2 YSYEKL. The junction had 6 bases not matched to a gene; V was cut back by 4 bases and J by 1 base. CDR3 in DNA: TGCGCCAGCAGCCTTTTGACTAGCGGGGTTTCCTACAATGAGCAGTTCTTC. Encoded protein: CASSLLTSGVSYNEQFF.

The rearrangement links TRBV6-5 to TRBJ1-4; tentative D call: TRBD1 (5 bases). The CDR3 spans 14 residues. CDR1 and CDR2 from the germline V gene are MNHEY and SVGAGI. Trimming removed 4 bases at V and 7 bases at J, with 13 bases between. CDR3 in DNA: TGTGCCAGCAGTTCCAAGGGGCGTTTTGAAAAACTGTTTTTT. This gives the protein CASSSKGRFEKLFF.

CDR3 bases: TGCGCCAGCAGCCAAGCGGTTCACTCTGGCTACACCTTC. It yields the protein CASSQAVHSGYTF. This sequence joins TRBV4-3 and TRBJ1-2; D not certain. Germline V CDR1 and CDR2: LGHNA, YSLEER. The CDR3 extends over 13 amino acids. Trimming removed 1 base from V and 7 bases from J, with 10 bases in between.